This T cell receptor (beta chain) was captured in a study of cytomegalovirus exposure and HLA in healthy donors. The overall study: Unique TCR beta sequences numbering 95 million to 130 million came from 150 million to 200 million T cells in an earlier analysis. Overall study findings and caveats: According to reports, the classifier identified cytomegalovirus status with high specificity and sensitivity. Presence/absence analyses assumed roughly uniform sequencing depth across donors, which may not hold.

Concerning this clone: Its antigen remains unidentified.

With 60 Vbeta and 13 Jbeta primers, the PCR was carried out. The table came from immunoSEQ multiplex PCR; TCRdb's copy has only in-frame clones and leaves some out. Here the sample spans around 120,000 clones, about 79% being singletons. Sequenced sample: PBMCs. The source is a man between 50 and 59 years old in good health and CMV-seropositive.

In DNA, the CDR3 is TGTGCCAGCAGCCTTACAGGGGCAGGCTATGGCTACACCTTC. This translates into CASSLTGAGYGYTF. The rearrangement joins TRBV4-2 to TRBJ1-2; TRBD1 matches 7 bases. The CDR3 runs 14 residues. Germline CDR1 and CDR2: LGHNA and YNFKEQ. V gave up 4 bases and J gave up 4 bases; unmatched junction bases: 6.